A selection of T cell receptor beta chains follows, all from one sample in a study of cytomegalovirus exposure and HLA in healthy donors. Profiled with immunoSEQ multiplex PCR; TCRdb holds only in-frame clones, not every one. The sample has nearly 110,000 clones, around three quarters seen once. Material: PBMCs. The receptor set was obtained from a man under 40 in good health and CMV-seronegative. CDR3s include the opening cysteine and the closing phenylalanine or tryptophan. The D gene is left open where the match is weak. Size is stated for part of the rows, as once, few or many counts, or as a class when the clone is expanded.

>.|.|TRBJ1-4|TRBV7-9|12
CASSFIGERLFF
TGTGCCAGCAGCTTTATCGGGGAAAGACTGTTTTTT
>.|TRBD1|TRBJ2-7|TRBV10-3|14
CAISEGQGVFEQYF
TGTGCCATCAGTGAGGGACAGGGGGTATTTGAGCAGTACTTC
>.|TRBD1|TRBJ2-7|TRBV2|15
CASSVDRGVSYEQYF
TGTGCCAGCAGCGTGGACAGGGGAGTCTCCTACGAGCAGTACTTC
>.|.|TRBJ1-5|TRBV28|15
CASSLGGRSNQPQHF
TGTGCCAGCAGTTTAGGGGGCAGGAGCAATCAGCCCCAGCATTTT
>.|.|TRBJ2-5|TRBV4-1|13
CASSQVDQETQYF
TGCGCCAGCAGCCAAGTAGATCAAGAGACCCAGTACTTC
>.|.|TRBJ1-1|TRBV5-1|14
CASSLQDISTEAFF
TGCGCCAGCAGCTTGCAGGACATTTCGACTGAAGCTTTCTTT
>.|TRBD1|TRBJ1-4|TRBV29-1|13
CSAGQGAGEKLFF
TGCAGCGCAGGACAGGGGGCTGGCGAAAAACTGTTTTTT
>.|.|TRBJ2-3|TRBV7-9|12
CASSSLTDTQYF
TGTGCCAGCAGCTCCCTTACAGATACGCAGTATTTT
>.|TRBD2|TRBJ2-1|TRBV6-5|15
CASRLLAGGPHEQFF
TGTGCCAGCAGGCTACTAGCGGGAGGGCCCCATGAGCAGTTCTTC
>.|TRBD1|TRBJ2-3|TRBV5-4|16
CASSSPGQGYTDTQYF
TGTGCCAGCAGCTCACCGGGACAGGGCTACACAGATACGCAGTATTTT
>.|.|TRBJ1-1|TRBV7-3|14
CASSPGEGNTEAFF
TGTGCCAGCAGCCCCGGGGAGGGGAACACTGAAGCTTTCTTT
>.|TRBD1|TRBJ1-6|TRBV7-9|15
CASSPYRDRGSPLHF
TGTGCCAGCAGTCCGTACCGGGACAGGGGTTCACCCCTCCACTTT
>.|.|TRBJ1-5|TRBV5-1|14
CASSERGDSQPQHF
TGCGCCAGCAGCGAGAGAGGGGACTCTCAGCCCCAGCATTTT
>.|TRBD1|TRBJ2-1|TRBV19|16
CASSIPPGGSYNEQFF
TGTGCCAGTAGTATACCCCCAGGGGGATCCTACAATGAGCAGTTCTTC
>.|.|TRBJ2-6|TRBV9|16
CASSVTSDSGANVLTF
TGTGCCAGCAGCGTTACGTCAGACTCTGGGGCCAACGTCCTGACTTTC
>.|TRBD1|TRBJ1-5|TRBV28|14
CASSYRGSNQPQHF
TGTGCCAGCAGCTACAGGGGTAGCAATCAGCCCCAGCATTTT
>.|TRBD2|TRBJ2-1|TRBV9|16
CASSPEGLALRDEQFF
TGTGCCAGCAGCCCAGAGGGACTAGCGTTAAGGGATGAGCAGTTCTTC
>.|.|TRBJ2-1|TRBV10-3|15
CAISDLDTTYNEQFF
TGTGCCATCAGTGATTTGGACACCACTTACAATGAGCAGTTCTTC
>few|.|TRBJ2-1|TRBV25-1|13
CASSLSGSNEQFF
TGTGCCAGCAGTTTATCAGGGTCGAATGAGCAGTTCTTC
>.|TRBD1|TRBJ1-1|TRBV5-1|16
CASSLALGQGWTEAFF
TGCGCCAGCAGCTTGGCCCTCGGACAGGGTTGGACTGAAGCTTTCTTT
>.|.|TRBJ2-5|TRBV5-1|13
CASTVGGQETQYF
TGCGCCAGCACCGTGGGGGGCCAAGAGACCCAGTACTTC
>few|.|TRBJ1-1|TRBV6-6|15
CASSPPTGGNTEAFF
TGTGCCAGCAGCCCCCCCACCGGCGGGAACACTGAAGCTTTCTTT
>.|.|TRBJ2-5|TRBV5-1|14
CASSLGGQQETQYF
TGCGCCAGCAGCTTGGGCGGACAGCAAGAGACCCAGTACTTC
>.|TRBD2|TRBJ2-6|TRBV9|17
CASSVVAGPSGANVLTF
TGTGCCAGCAGCGTAGTAGCGGGGCCCTCTGGGGCCAACGTCCTGACTTTC
>.|.|TRBJ2-1|TRBV29-1|14
CSFALESSYNEQFF
TGCAGCTTTGCCCTCGAGAGCTCCTACAATGAGCAGTTCTTC
>.|.|TRBJ2-7|TRBV28|14
CASSFFRADYEQYF
TGTGCCAGCAGTTTCTTCAGGGCGGACTACGAGCAGTACTTC
>.|TRBD1|TRBJ2-5|TRBV7-7|15
CASSPGQGLQETQYF
TGCGCCAGCAGCCCGGGACAGGGTCTCCAAGAGACCCAGTACTTC
>once|TRBD2|TRBJ2-1|TRBV7-9|15
CASSPGTSGINEQFF
TGTGCCAGCAGCCCCGGGACTAGCGGAATCAATGAGCAGTTCTTC
>.|TRBD1|TRBJ1-5|TRBV28|15
CASSLGTGWQQPQHF
TGTGCCAGCAGTTTAGGGACAGGGTGGCAGCAGCCCCAGCATTTT
>.|TRBD1|TRBJ1-2|TRBV6-1|15
CASRIGQGRSYGYTF
TGTGCCAGCAGAATCGGACAGGGCAGGTCGTATGGCTACACCTTC
>.|TRBD1|TRBJ2-5|TRBV7-2|15
CASSSSQGVGETQYF
TGTGCCAGCAGCTCATCACAGGGGGTTGGAGAGACCCAGTACTTC
>.|TRBD1|TRBJ1-1|TRBV10-2|15
CASSEKGGKGTEAFF
TGCGCCAGCAGTGAGAAAGGGGGCAAAGGCACTGAAGCTTTCTTT
>.|.|TRBJ2-1|TRBV30|18
CAWKGWGSGHSSYNEQFF
TGTGCCTGGAAGGGGTGGGGTAGCGGACACTCCTCCTACAATGAGCAGTTCTTC
>few|.|TRBJ2-7|TRBV21-1|15
CASSNFRTGPYEQYF
TGTGCCAGCAGCAATTTTAGAACAGGGCCCTACGAGCAGTACTTC
>.|.|TRBJ2-5|TRBV25-1|13
CASSEYGLETQYF
TGTGCCAGCAGTGAGTACGGGTTAGAGACCCAGTACTTC
>.|.|TRBJ1-4|TRBV5-1|17
CASSSHIGRGTDEKLFF
TGCGCCAGCAGCTCCCACATAGGTAGGGGAACGGATGAAAAACTGTTTTTT
>.|TRBD1|TRBJ2-2|TRBV11-3|13
CASSFGTAGELFF
TGTGCCAGCAGCTTCGGGACAGCCGGGGAGCTGTTTTTT
>.|.|TRBJ2-3|TRBV6-1|15
CASSEPGNWPDTQYF
TGTGCCAGCAGTGAACCCGGGAATTGGCCAGATACGCAGTATTTT
>few|TRBD1|TRBJ2-7|TRBV28|13
CASNRQGSYEQYF
TGTGCCAGCAACAGACAGGGTTCTTACGAGCAGTACTTC
>.|TRBD1|TRBJ2-5|TRBV5-4|16
CASSLGLGTGKETQYF
TGTGCCAGCAGCTTGGGACTCGGGACAGGGAAAGAGACCCAGTACTTC
>.|TRBD1|TRBJ1-5|TRBV5-6|16
CASSSTQGASNQPQHF
TGTGCCAGCAGCTCCACCCAGGGGGCAAGCAATCAGCCCCAGCATTTT
>.|TRBD1|TRBJ2-1|TRBV30|21
CAWSGGQGPRMGDSSYNEQFF
TGTGCCTGGAGTGGAGGACAGGGGCCACGAATGGGGGATAGCTCCTACAATGAGCAGTTCTTC
>.|TRBD1|TRBJ1-5|TRBV30|16
CAWTRRDSSSNQPQHF
TGTGCCTGGACGCGTCGGGACAGTAGTAGCAATCAGCCCCAGCATTTT
>once|TRBD1|TRBJ2-2|TRBV5-1|15
CASSFNRGNTGELFF
TGCGCCAGCAGCTTCAACAGGGGAAATACCGGGGAGCTGTTTTTT
>.|TRBD1|TRBJ2-5|TRBV29-1|15
CSVGRTGATQETQYF
TGCAGCGTCGGGCGGACAGGGGCGACTCAAGAGACCCAGTACTTC
>.|.|TRBJ1-6|TRBV10-2|12
CASTSGDSPLHF
TGCGCCAGCACCTCAGGGGATTCACCCCTCCACTTT
>.|.|TRBJ2-7|TRBV5-6|15
CASNPLKAGSYEQYF
TGTGCCAGCAACCCACTAAAGGCGGGCTCCTACGAGCAGTACTTC